This entry is about one T cell receptor beta chain. These data are taken from a study of siplizumab effects on memory and regulatory T cells. The protocol was immunoSEQ multiplex PCR, while the TCRdb copy is restricted to in-frame clones and leaves out a portion. This table holds approximately 94,000 clones, 95% to 97% found once. The receptor was derived from a human donor in good health. The specimen sequenced was naive CD4+ T cells sorted from blood.

The DNA for the CDR3 is TGTGCCAGCGACCGGGCCCCTTTTGGCACTGAAGCTTTCTTT. The encoded protein is CASDRAPFGTEAFF. The chain carries TRBV7-9 and TRBJ1-1; D is unresolved. The CDR3 runs to 14 residues. Germline-derived CDR1 and CDR2 are SEHNR and FQNEAQ (reference sequence). Trimming took 8 bases from V and 4 from J, leaving 17 bases between them.